This TCR beta chain was profiled in a study of STAT5B mutations in CD4+ large granular lymphocyte leukemia. Clones were read by immunoSEQ multiplex PCR, and TCRdb kept only the in-frame ones, dropping some. The sample lists 32,000 or so clones; approximately 79% were seen once. This CDR3 has 13 residues. Germline V gene lookup returns CDR1 MGHDK and CDR2 SYGVNS. Germline trimming cut 4 bases from V and 8 bases from J; bases unmatched to any gene: 5. The rearrangement joins TRBV25-1 to TRBJ1-2; 9 positions agree with TRBD1. The TCR originated in a human donor in good health. The specimen was CD4+ T cells from blood buffy coats. The CDR3 protein is CASSGTGDGGYTF. As DNA, the CDR3 is TGTGCCAGCAGTGGGACAGGGGATGGAGGCTACACCTTC.